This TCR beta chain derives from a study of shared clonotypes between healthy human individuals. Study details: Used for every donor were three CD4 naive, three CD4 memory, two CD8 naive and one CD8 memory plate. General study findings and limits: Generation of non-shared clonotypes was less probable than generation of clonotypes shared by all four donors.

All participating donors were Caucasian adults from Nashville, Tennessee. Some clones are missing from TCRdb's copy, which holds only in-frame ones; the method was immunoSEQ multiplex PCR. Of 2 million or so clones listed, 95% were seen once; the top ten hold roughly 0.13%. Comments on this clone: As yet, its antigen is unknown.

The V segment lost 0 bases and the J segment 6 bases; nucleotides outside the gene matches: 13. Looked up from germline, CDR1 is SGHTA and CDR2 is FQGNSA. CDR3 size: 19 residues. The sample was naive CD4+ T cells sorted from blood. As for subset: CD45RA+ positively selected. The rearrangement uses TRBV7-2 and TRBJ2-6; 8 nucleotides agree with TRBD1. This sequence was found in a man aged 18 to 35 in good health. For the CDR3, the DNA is TGTGCCAGCAGCTTAGCGCTGTCAGGGGGCGGCAGAGCGGCCAACGTCCTGACTTTC. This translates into CASSLALSGGGRAANVLTF.